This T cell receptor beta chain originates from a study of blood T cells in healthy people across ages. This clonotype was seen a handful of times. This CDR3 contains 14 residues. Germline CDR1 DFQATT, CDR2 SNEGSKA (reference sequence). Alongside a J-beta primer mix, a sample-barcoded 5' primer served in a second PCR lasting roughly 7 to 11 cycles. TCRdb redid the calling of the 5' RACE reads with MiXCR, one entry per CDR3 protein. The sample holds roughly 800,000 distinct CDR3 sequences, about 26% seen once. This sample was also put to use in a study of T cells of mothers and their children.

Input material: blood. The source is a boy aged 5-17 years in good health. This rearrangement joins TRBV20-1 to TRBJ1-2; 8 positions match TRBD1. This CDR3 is CRTDRGGNNYGYTF. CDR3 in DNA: TGCAGGACTGACAGGGGCGGAAATAACTATGGCTACACCTTC.